The 20 T cell receptor beta chains below were found in one sample sequenced in a study of T cells in women clearing cervical HPV infection. Some clones are missing from TCRdb's copy, which holds only in-frame ones; the method was immunoSEQ multiplex PCR. This repertoire includes approximately 16,000 clones. Sequencing used blood buffy coat. Receptor source: a woman between 18 and 75 years old with a cervical HPV16 infection that either progressed to CIN3+ or cleared (not recorded which).

Concerning this clone: The sequenced fragment ends 3 residues before the CDR3 boundary, so the rest is inferred from the germline J gene. The chain links TRBV29-1 to TRBJ2-2; D may be TRBD1 (6 bases). The CDR3 sequence is 13 residues long. Per the germline V gene, CDR1 is SQVTM and CDR2 is ANQGSEA. The V gene lost 7 bases and the J gene lost 6 bases, with 15 bases spanning the gap. The sequenced part of the CDR3 DNA is TGCAGCGCCCTGGACAGATTTGCCGGGGAG. Translated, it gives CSALDRFAGE. From start to end, the CDR3 is CSALDRFAGELFF.

Of note for this clone: The sequenced fragment ends 3 residues before the CDR3 boundary, so the rest is inferred from the germline J gene. The V call is TRBV11-2, the J call TRBJ2-1; a possible D gene is TRBD2 (5 bases). Trimming stripped 0 bases from V and 9 bases from J, with 12 bases between. CDR1 is SGHAT, CDR2 FQNNGV, per germline. The CDR3 has 14 amino acids. CDR3: CASSLEAGVGEQFF. The part of the CDR3 DNA that was read is TGTGCCAGCAGCTTAGAGGCCGGGGTGGGTGAG.

With respect to this clone: The observed sequence ends 3 residues before the CDR3 terminus, with the missing tail filled in from the germline J gene. The genes are TRBV2 and TRBJ1-5; D is unclear. V was shortened by 3 bases and J by 0 bases, with 15 bases between the two germline ends. Germline V lookup: CDR1 SNHLY, CDR2 FYNNEI. The CDR3 consists of 17 residues. The CDR3 spells CASSDLSGAYSNQPQHF. The CDR3 DNA, read in part, is TGTGCCAGCAGTGATTTGTCAGGAGCATATAGCAATCAGCCC.

A note on this clone: From the germline J gene comes the end of the CDR3, since the read stops 3 residues before it. The chain links TRBV7-7 to TRBJ2-3; 10 bases match TRBD1. The CDR3 contains 15 residues. V lost 3 bases to trimming and J lost 0 bases; unmatched junction nucleotides: 0. Germline values: CDR1 SSHAT, CDR2 FNYEAQ (reference sequence). The covered CDR3 bases are TGTGCCAGCAGCTTGGGACAGGGGAGCACAGATACG. It codes for CASSLGQGSTDT. The whole CDR3 reads CASSLGQGSTDTQYF. Full variable domain (outside the CDR3, taken from reference TRBV7-7 and TRBJ2-3): GAGVSQSPRYKVTKRGQDVTLRCDPISSHATLYWYQQALGQGPEFLTYFNYEAQPDKSGLPSDRFSAERPEGSISTLTIQRTEQRDSAMYRCASSLGQGSTDTQYFGPGTRLTVL.

In regard to this clone: The observed sequence ends 3 residues before the CDR3 terminus, with the missing tail filled in from the germline J gene. V is TRBV4-2 and J is TRBJ2-7; TRBD1 matches 7 bases. Per the germline V gene, CDR1 is LGHNA and CDR2 is YNFKEQ. Trimming cost V 4 bases and J 3 bases; bases outside gene matches: 15. The CDR3 is 17 residues long. CDR3 bases read: TGTGCCAGCAGCCCGAGACAGGGTCGGGGAATCGACTACGAG. It translates to CASSPRQGRGIDYE. In full, the CDR3 is CASSPRQGRGIDYEQYF.

Concerning this clone: The observed sequence ends 3 residues before the CDR3 terminus, with the missing tail filled in from the germline J gene. V is TRBV12-3 or TRBV12-4 and J is TRBJ2-3; D might be TRBD2 (7 bases). The V end lost 2 bases, the J end lost 4 bases, and 13 bases lay between the germline ends. The CDR3 totals 15 residues. CDR3 protein: CASSLRGASSDTQYF. Partial CDR3 DNA: TGTGCCAGCAGTTTACGGGGGGCTTCTTCAGATACG.

CDR3 DNA (partial): TGCAGTGCTCCCCATAGACAGGGGCCTCTCTATGGC. Its translation is CSAPHRQGPLYG. The whole CDR3 sequence reads CSAPHRQGPLYGYTF. The chain employs TRBV20-1 and TRBJ1-2; 8 bases are shared with TRBD1. Sequencing ends 3 residues short of the CDR3 end; the germline J gene provides the rest. Germline CDR1 reads DFQATT; CDR2 reads SNEGSKA (reference sequence). The CDR3 spans 15 residues. The V segment lost 5 bases and the J segment 4 bases; nucleotides outside the gene matches: 12.

A note on this clone: The observed sequence ends 3 residues before the CDR3 terminus, with the missing tail filled in from the germline J gene. The chain uses TRBV20-1 and TRBJ2-3; 7 bases are a match to TRBD2. Germline V gives CDR1 DFQATT, CDR2 SNEGSKA (reference sequence). The CDR3 is 12 residues long. The J segment lost 2 bases and the V segment lost 6 bases, leaving 2 bases of the junction unmatched. CDR3 DNA (partial): TGCAGTGCCAGCGGGGACACAGATACG. Protein: CSASGDTDT. The complete CDR3 sequence is CSASGDTDTQYF.

Remarks on this clone: The CDR3 goes on 3 residues after the read ends, and that part is filled in from the germline J gene. The chain carries TRBV5-6 and TRBJ2-3; 7 bases are shared with TRBD1. CDR1 is SGHDT, CDR2 YYEEEE, per germline. CDR3 length: 15 residues. V shed 3 bases, J shed 1 base, and the junction held 5 bases outside the gene matches. The CDR3 here is CASSSTGIGTDTQYF. The CDR3 bases that were read are TGTGCCAGCAGCTCGACAGGGATTGGCACAGATACG.

Notes on this clone: The CDR3 goes on 3 residues after the read ends, and that part is filled in from the germline J gene. The V gene is TRBV2, the J gene TRBJ1-6; D is undetermined. V gave up 5 bases and J gave up 3 bases, with 8 bases separating them. CDR3 length: 14 amino acids. Per the germline V gene, CDR1 is SNHLY and CDR2 is FYNNEI. The CDR3: CASSLMLYNSPLHF. The CDR3 bases that were read are TGTGCCAGCAGTCTAATGCTCTATAATTCACCC.

On this clone: The read ends 3 residues shy of where the CDR3 ends; the end is completed using the germline J gene. The rearrangement links TRBV28 to TRBJ2-3; TRBD1 might be the D (5 bases). This CDR3 contains 16 residues. The V gene lost 4 bases and the J gene lost 1 base, with 15 bases spanning the gap. CDR1 is MDHEN, CDR2 SYDVKM, per germline. CDR3 DNA, as far as it was read: TGTGCCAGCAGTTGGGTCTCGTGGGGCGGCACAGATACG. Encoded protein: CASSWVSWGGTDT. The whole CDR3 is CASSWVSWGGTDTQYF.

As to this clone: Sequencing ends 3 residues short of the CDR3 end; the germline J gene provides the rest. This chain connects TRBV7-2 to TRBJ2-7, with 7 nucleotides matching TRBD1. The CDR3 extends over 15 amino acids. Unmatched junction bases numbered 9, after V lost 5 bases and J lost 2 bases. Germline assignment: CDR1 SGHTA and CDR2 FQGNSA. The sequenced CDR3 bases are TGTGCCAGCAGCCCAGAGACAGGGCGGCCCTACGAG. Protein: CASSPETGRPYE. The full-length CDR3 reads as CASSPETGRPYEQYF. Drawing the rest from reference TRBV7-2 and TRBJ2-7, the complete variable domain is GAGVSQSPSNKVTEKGKDVELRCDPISGHTALYWYRQSLGQGLEFLIYFQGNSAPDKSGLPSDRFSAERTGGSVSTLTIQRTQQEDSAVYLCASSPETGRPYEQYFGPGTRLTVT.

For this clone: Coverage ceases 3 residues before the CDR3 finishes, and the germline J gene fills in the end. This chain links TRBV7-9 with TRBJ1-6; TRBD1 aligns across 7 bases. V lost 7 bases to trimming and J lost 3 bases; unmatched junction nucleotides: 0. Germline lookup yields CDR1 SEHNR and CDR2 FQNEAQ (reference sequence). CDR3 length: 13 residues. The covered CDR3 bases are TGTGCCAGCAACAGGGGCTATAATTCACCC. This gives the protein CASNRGYNSP. The CDR3 in its entirety is CASNRGYNSPLHF.

As for this clone: Read data end 3 residues before the CDR3 end; the end is taken from the germline J gene. The chain uses TRBV20-1 and TRBJ2-5, with TRBD1 as a possible D gene (6 bases). The CDR3 consists of 14 residues. Per the germline V gene, CDR1 is DFQATT and CDR2 is SNEGSKA (reference sequence). The V end was cut by 1 base, the J end by 2 bases, with 11 bases between. The chain's CDR3 is CSARVQGQQETQYF. The part of the CDR3 DNA that was read is TGCAGTGCTAGAGTTCAGGGGCAGCAAGAGACC.

As regards this clone: The observed sequence ends 3 residues before the CDR3 terminus, with the missing tail filled in from the germline J gene. The chain recombines TRBV29-1 with TRBJ1-3, with D uncertain. The ends were cut back, 5 bases at V and 0 bases at J, with 17 bases in the middle. This CDR3 has 16 amino acids. Germline CDR1 and CDR2: SQVTM and ANQGSEA. The CDR3 protein is CSVQNPDSYSGNTIYF. The sequenced CDR3 bases are TGCAGCGTTCAAAATCCGGACTCCTACTCTGGAAACACC.

A word on this clone: The read finishes 3 residues shy of the CDR3 end, and the germline J gene is used to complete it. V usage is TRBV10-2 and J usage is TRBJ1-2; D is perhaps TRBD1 (5 bases). Germline assignment: CDR1 WSHSY and CDR2 SAAADI. The CDR3 is made up of 16 amino acids. Trimming shortened V by 4 bases and J by 7 bases, and 22 bases separated the two germline ends. Here the CDR3 reads CASSGGTLTPRGGYTF. The part of the CDR3 DNA that was read is TGCGCCAGCAGTGGCGGGACTTTGACCCCGAGGGGTGGC.

In the case of this clone: The DNA ends 3 residues before the CDR3 does, and the rest of the CDR3 is filled in from the germline J gene. The chain carries TRBV5-4 and TRBJ2-1, with a tentative D call TRBD2 (6 bases). The germline V gene encodes CDR1 SGHNT and CDR2 YYREEE (reference sequence). This CDR3 spans 16 amino acids. Trimming shortened V by 5 bases and J by 1 base, and 16 bases separated the two germline ends. The CDR3 region is CASRGGSPSSYNEQFF. CDR3 DNA (partial): TGTGCCAGCAGGGGGGGTAGTCCAAGTTCCTACAATGAG.

Of note for this clone: The read stops 3 residues short of the end of the CDR3; the missing end is completed from the germline J gene. The chain employs TRBV19 and TRBJ1-3; the match to TRBD1 covers 11 bases. Germline V gives CDR1 LNHDA, CDR2 SQIVND (reference sequence). The CDR3 spans 15 residues. The junction had 10 bases not matched to a gene; V was cut back by 8 bases and J by 7 bases. Here the CDR3 reads CASSLSGTGGNTIYF. Partial CDR3 DNA: TGTGCCAGTTCCCTTTCCGGGACAGGGGGGAACACC.

In regard to this clone: The CDR3 end is not reached by the read, which stops 3 residues before it; the germline J gene fills it in. The chain links TRBV20-1 to TRBJ1-1, with D tentatively TRBD1 (5 bases). The CDR3 runs to 14 residues. Germline values: CDR1 DFQATT, CDR2 SNEGSKA (reference sequence). Trimming cost V 6 bases and J 4 bases, with 18 bases left between them. CDR3: CSAKNQGLVTEAFF. The CDR3 bases that were read are TGCAGTGCAAAAAATCAGGGTCTCGTCACTGAA.

In the case of this clone: The read ends 3 residues shy of where the CDR3 ends; the end is completed using the germline J gene. J is TRBJ2-5 and V is TRBV10-3; no firm D call. The CDR3 is 13 amino acids. V lost 6 bases and J lost 5, with 13 bases in between. Germline V gene lookup returns CDR1 ENHRY and CDR2 SYGVKD. The CDR3 protein is CAIRGFGTETQYF. The sequenced part of the CDR3 DNA is TGTGCCATCAGGGGCTTTGGAACGGAGACC.